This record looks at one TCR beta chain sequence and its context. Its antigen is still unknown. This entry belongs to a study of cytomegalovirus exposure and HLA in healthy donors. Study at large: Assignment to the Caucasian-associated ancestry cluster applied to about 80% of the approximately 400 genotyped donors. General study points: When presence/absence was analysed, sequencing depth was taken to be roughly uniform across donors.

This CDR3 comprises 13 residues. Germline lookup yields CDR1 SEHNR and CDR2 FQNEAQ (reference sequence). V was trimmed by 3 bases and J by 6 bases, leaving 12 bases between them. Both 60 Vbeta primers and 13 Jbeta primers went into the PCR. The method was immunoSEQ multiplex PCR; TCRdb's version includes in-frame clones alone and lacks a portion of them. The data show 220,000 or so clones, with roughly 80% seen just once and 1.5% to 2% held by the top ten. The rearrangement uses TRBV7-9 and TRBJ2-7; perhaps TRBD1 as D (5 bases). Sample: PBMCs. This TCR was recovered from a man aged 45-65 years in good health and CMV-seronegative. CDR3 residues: CASSFSSDSEQYF. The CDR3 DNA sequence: TGTGCCAGCAGCTTCTCCAGCGACAGCGAGCAGTACTTC.